These 7 T cell receptor beta chains originate from one sample sequenced in a study of T cells in Graves' hyperthyroidism and ophthalmopathy. Amplification yielded TCR beta CDR3 regions, with RNA transcripts as the source. First-round RT-PCR targeting the TCR CDR3 was performed with the HTBI primer set. TCRdb used MiXCR to reprocess the multiplex PCR reads, holding one entry per CDR3 protein. The repertoire holds around 350,000 distinct CDR3 sequences, with around 25% as singletons. Sequencing input: blood. These receptors were collected from a man between 50 and 59 years old with Graves' hyperthyroidism.

In this sample, this clonotype turned up a few times. V is TRBV5-1 and J is TRBJ1-1; D is undetermined. Germline V gene data show CDR1 as SGHRS and CDR2 as YFSETQ. CDR3 length equals 15 residues. With 4 bases removed from V and 1 base from J, the gap between germline ends came to 14 bases. The CDR3 reads CASSISAGKNTEAFF. The CDR3 DNA sequence: TGCGCCAGCAGCATCTCGGCGGGGAAGAACACTGAAGCTTTCTTT.

Only a few counts were recorded for this clonotype. V is TRBV5-1 and J is TRBJ2-7; 7 bases are a match to TRBD1. Germline loops: CDR1 SGHRS, CDR2 YFSETQ. V lost 0 bases and J lost 2; bases outside the gene matches: 8. The CDR3 contains 16 residues. The CDR3 DNA follows: TGCGCCAGCAGCTTGGACAGGGGCTTTGGCCCCTACGAGCAGTACTTC. Its translation: CASSLDRGFGPYEQYF. The whole variable domain, filled in from reference TRBV5-1 and TRBJ2-7, reads KAGVTQTPRYLIKTRGQQVTLSCSPISGHRSVSWYQQTPGQGLQFLFEYFSETQRNKGNFPGRFSGRQFSNSRSEMNVSTLELGDSALYLCASSLDRGFGPYEQYFGPGTRLTVT.

In the case of this clonotype: Being one base from a much bigger clone, this may be a read error. Because the CDR3 is missing its conserved closing phenylalanine or tryptophan, this is likely a read error. CDR3 coding DNA: TGCGCCAGCAGCTCCGAGGGAAAGTACGAGCAGTACCTC. Protein sequence: CASSSEGKYEQYL. The V gene is TRBV5-1, the J gene TRBJ2-7, with D possibly TRBD2 on 5 matching bases. CDR3 length equals 13 residues. Germline values: CDR1 SGHRS, CDR2 YFSETQ. The ends were cut back, 3 bases at V and 4 bases at J, with 11 bases in the middle.

This clonotype was seen repeatedly, ten times or more. The CDR3 spells CASSVGFNQPQHF. Written as DNA, the CDR3 is TGTGCCAGCAGTGTGGGGTTTAATCAGCCCCAGCATTTT. V and J are TRBV2 and TRBJ1-5; D not resolved. Looked up from germline, CDR1 is SNHLY and CDR2 is FYNNEI. The CDR3 is 13 amino acids. V was trimmed by 4 bases and J by 4 bases, leaving 8 bases between them.

The chain joins TRBV6-1 to TRBJ2-5, with D possibly matching TRBD1 (10 bases). CDR1 and CDR2 (germline): MNHNS, SASEGT. The CDR3 has 18 residues. V was shortened by 5 bases and J by 2 bases, with 24 bases between the two germline ends. CDR3 coding DNA: TGTGCCAGCAGTATGGGACAGGGGATTCTAGCGGGACAAGAGACCCAGTACTTC. Amino acids: CASSMGQGILAGQETQYF.

The CDR3 DNA is TGTGCCAGCAGCTTGAACACCGGGACAGCGGTAGACGAGCAGTACTTC. It translates to CASSLNTGTAVDEQYF. The chain has TRBV11-1 and TRBJ2-7; 7 positions match TRBD1. The CDR3 is 16 amino acids. V was clipped by 3 bases and J by 5 bases; unmatched bases: 13. Germline V gives CDR1 SGHAT, CDR2 FQDESV (reference sequence).

This clonotype appeared many times. This chain uses TRBV5-1 with TRBJ1-4; 9 positions match TRBD1. The CDR3 runs 15 residues. Germline CDR1 and CDR2: SGHRS and YFSETQ. With V trimmed by 0 bases and J by 7 bases, 4 bases remained unmatched. CDR3 sequence: CASSLEGTGTEKLFF. The CDR3 DNA reads TGCGCCAGCAGCTTGGAGGGGACAGGGACTGAAAAACTGTTTTTT. The complete variable domain, with remaining parts taken from reference TRBV5-1 and TRBJ1-4, reads KAGVTQTPRYLIKTRGQQVTLSCSPISGHRSVSWYQQTPGQGLQFLFEYFSETQRNKGNFPGRFSGRQFSNSRSEMNVSTLELGDSALYLCASSLEGTGTEKLFFGSGTQLSVL.